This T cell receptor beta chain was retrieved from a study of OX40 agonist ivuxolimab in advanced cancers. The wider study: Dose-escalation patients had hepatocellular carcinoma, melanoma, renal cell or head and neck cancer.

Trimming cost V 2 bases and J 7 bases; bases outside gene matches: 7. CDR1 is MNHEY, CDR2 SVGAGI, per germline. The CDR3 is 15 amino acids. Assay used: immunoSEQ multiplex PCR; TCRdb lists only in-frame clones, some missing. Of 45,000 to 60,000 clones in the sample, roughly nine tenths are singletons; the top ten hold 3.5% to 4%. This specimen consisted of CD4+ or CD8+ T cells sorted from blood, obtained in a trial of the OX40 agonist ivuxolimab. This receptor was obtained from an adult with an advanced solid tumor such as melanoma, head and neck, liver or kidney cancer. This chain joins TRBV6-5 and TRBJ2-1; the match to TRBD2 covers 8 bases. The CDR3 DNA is TGTGCCAGCAGTTACCTGAGCGGGAGAGGTAATGAGCAGTTCTTC. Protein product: CASSYLSGRGNEQFF.